This T cell receptor beta chain came from a study of blood T cell repertoires in COVID-19. Turning to the study itself: From the United States, Italy and Spain came samples of acute and convalescent COVID-19. PBMCs, B-cell-depleted T cells, or T cells were the source of the cDNA or gDNA that made up the material.

This clone was counted between two and nine times. Original analysis: Estimated nucleated cell counts came from reference gene primer amplification. Profiling relied on immunoSEQ multiplex PCR, and the TCRdb table lists in-frame clones only, not all of them. V, J and clone size are taken as reported in that table, and D and trimming were inferred from the DNA itself. The sample yields fewer than 120,000 clones, approximately 80% seen once. Trimming removed 0 bases at V and 8 bases at J, with 5 bases between. The CDR3 covers 12 residues. The sequenced sample was peripheral blood. This clonotype was obtained from a woman aged 60 to 75 with acute or convalescent COVID-19. J is TRBJ1-3 and V is TRBV12-3 or TRBV12-4; D gene uncertain. CDR3 protein: CASSLALDTIYF. CDR3 bases: TGTGCCAGCAGTTTAGCACTGGACACCATATATTTT.